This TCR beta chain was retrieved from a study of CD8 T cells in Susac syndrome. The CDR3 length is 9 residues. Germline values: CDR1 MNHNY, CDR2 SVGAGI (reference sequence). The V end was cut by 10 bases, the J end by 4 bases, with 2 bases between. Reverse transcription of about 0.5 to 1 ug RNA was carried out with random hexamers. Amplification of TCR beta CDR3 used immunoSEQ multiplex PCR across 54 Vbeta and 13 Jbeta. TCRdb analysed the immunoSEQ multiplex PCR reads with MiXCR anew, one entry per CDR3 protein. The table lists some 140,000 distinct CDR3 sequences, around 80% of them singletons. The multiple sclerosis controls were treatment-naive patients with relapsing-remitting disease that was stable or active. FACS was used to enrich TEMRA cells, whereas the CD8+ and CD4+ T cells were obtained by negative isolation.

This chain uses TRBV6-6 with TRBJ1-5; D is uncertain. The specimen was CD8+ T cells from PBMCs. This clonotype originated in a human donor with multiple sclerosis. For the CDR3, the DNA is TGTGCCAATAATCAGCCCCAGCATTTT. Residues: CANNQPQHF.